These 21 T cell receptor beta chains were sequenced from one sample in a study of siplizumab effects on memory and regulatory T cells. Generated by immunoSEQ multiplex PCR, the TCRdb table keeps only in-frame clones and is missing some. The data hold roughly 60,000 clones, with just over 95% observed a single time. Sequencing was done on a sample of naive CD8+ T cells sorted from blood. The receptors originated from a human donor in good health.

In DNA, the CDR3 is TGTGCCAGCAGCTTCAACTCTGGAAACACCATATATTTT. Translating it yields CASSFNSGNTIYF. V is TRBV9 and J is TRBJ1-3; D uncertain. Germline V lookup: CDR1 SGDLS, CDR2 YYNGEE. There are 13 residues in the CDR3. Trimming removed 4 bases from V and 0 bases from J, with 5 bases in between.

The rearrangement links TRBV5-6 to TRBJ2-2; D remains unclear. CDR3 size: 15 residues. Between the trimmed V and J ends, which lost 0 bases and 3 bases, there was a span of 9 bases. Germline V lookup: CDR1 SGHDT, CDR2 YYEEEE. CDR3 sequence (DNA): TGTGCCAGCAGCTTGGGCTCAGACTACACCGGGGAGCTGTTTTTT. Its translation is CASSLGSDYTGELFF.

The chain carries TRBV10-2 and TRBJ1-1; D uncertain. The CDR3 sequence is 13 residues long. The V and J ends lost 0 bases and 4 bases respectively, with 6 bases between them. CDR1 WSHSY and CDR2 SAAADI come from the germline V gene. The DNA of the CDR3 is TGCGCCAGCAGTGAGTCGAGGTTCACTGAAGCTTTCTTT. Translated: CASSESRFTEAFF.

The chain recombines TRBV7-9 with TRBJ2-7, with 13 bases matching TRBD2. Germline lookup yields CDR1 SEHNR and CDR2 FQNEAQ (reference sequence). The V segment lost 6 bases and the J segment 1 base; nucleotides outside the gene matches: 6. The CDR3 has 16 residues. The chain's CDR3 is CASSSPTSGGSYEQYF. CDR3 bases: TGTGCCAGCAGTAGCCCGACTAGCGGGGGGTCCTACGAGCAGTACTTC.

The rearrangement links TRBV4-1 to TRBJ1-5; D might be TRBD1 (6 bases). Germline-derived CDR1 and CDR2 are MGHRA and YSYEKL. CDR3 length: 15 residues. V lost 0 bases to trimming and J lost 6 bases, with 12 bases between them. The CDR3 bases are TGCGCCAGCAGCCAAGACGGGGGGGGCAGTCAGCCCCAGCATTTT. This encodes CASSQDGGGSQPQHF.

This rearrangement joins TRBV29-1 to TRBJ2-3, with D uncertain. Trimming cost V 4 bases and J 5 bases, with 16 bases left between them. The germline V gene has CDR1 SQVTM and CDR2 ANQGSEA. The CDR3 extends over 14 amino acids. The CDR3 here is CSVVPVGMGDTQYF. The DNA for the CDR3 is TGCAGCGTTGTTCCAGTGGGTATGGGAGATACGCAGTATTTT.

The chain recombines TRBV6-1 with TRBJ1-2; the D gene is possibly TRBD1 (5 bases). The CDR3 consists of 13 residues. The germline CDR1 and CDR2 sequences are MNHNS and SASEGT. V was clipped by 3 bases and J by 7 bases, with 12 bases between them. The CDR3 nucleotides are TGTGCCAGCAGTGAGAGGAGGGGTGGTGGCTACACCTTC. Translating it yields CASSERRGGGYTF.

This clone was observed a single time. V usage is TRBV9 and J usage is TRBJ2-5; 9 bases line up with TRBD2. The V and J ends lost 4 bases and 2 bases, in that order; junction bases with no gene match: 12. The germline CDR1 and CDR2 sequences are SGDLS and YYNGEE. The CDR3 is 17 amino acids. As DNA, the CDR3 is TGTGCCAGCAGCCTGCGAGGACTAGCGCCTGTACAAGAGACCCAGTACTTC. Translated: CASSLRGLAPVQETQYF.

This CDR3 is CASSGPLAGVYNEQFF. The CDR3 coding sequence is TGTGCCAGCAGTGGCCCCCTAGCGGGGGTATACAATGAGCAGTTCTTC. The chain combines TRBV2 with TRBJ2-1; 10 positions agree with TRBD2. The CDR3 totals 16 residues. Losses at the gene ends were 4 bases for V and 4 bases for J; bases not matched to a gene: 7. Germline CDR1 SNHLY, CDR2 FYNNEI.

Points on this clone: Since no conserved phenylalanine or tryptophan closes the CDR3, a read error is the likely cause. This sequence joins TRBV2 and TRBJ1-6; TRBD1 matches 7 bases. Germline V gene lookup returns CDR1 SNHLY and CDR2 FYNNEI. With V trimmed by 6 bases and J by 7 bases, 9 bases remained unmatched. The CDR3 is made up of 15 amino acids. CDR3 residues: CASRTDRDGNSPLHL. CDR3 sequence (DNA): TGTGCCAGCAGAACTGACAGGGATGGGAATTCACCCCTCCACCTT.

In DNA, the CDR3 is TGTGCCAGTAGCGCTACAGGGGGCGGAGAGCAGTTCTTC. Amino acid sequence: CASSATGGGEQFF. The gene calls are TRBV19 and TRBJ2-1, with 9 bases that match TRBD1. Germline V gives CDR1 LNHDA, CDR2 SQIVND (reference sequence). Trimming took 6 bases from V and 10 from J; bases not matched to a gene: 7. This CDR3 spans 13 amino acids.

The chain joins TRBV7-3 to TRBJ1-2, with no clear D. Trimming took 0 bases from V and 10 from J, leaving 9 bases between them. The length of the CDR3 is 12 residues. Germline CDR1 SGHTA, CDR2 FQGTGA. CDR3 DNA sequence: TGTGCCAGCAGCTTAACAGCATCGGACTACACCTTC. Its protein is CASSLTASDYTF. The full variable domain, in which reference TRBV7-3 and TRBJ1-2 provide the parts outside the CDR3, is GAGVSQTPSNKVTEKGKYVELRCDPISGHTALYWYRQSLGQGPEFLIYFQGTGAADDSGLPNDRFFAVRPEGSVSTLKIQRTERGDSAVYLCASSLTASDYTFGSGTRLTVV.

The chain has TRBV5-6 and TRBJ1-6, with D maybe TRBD1 (6 bases). Germline V gene sequence: CDR1 SGHDT, CDR2 YYEEEE. This CDR3 spans 14 amino acids. V lost 1 base to trimming and J lost 8 bases, with 10 bases between them. The CDR3 nucleotides are TGTGCCAGCAGCTTGTGGGCAGGGGATTCACCCCTCCACTTT. Translating gives CASSLWAGDSPLHF.

The V call is TRBV7-9, the J call TRBJ1-2; D may be TRBD1 (6 bases). Trimming shortened V by 0 bases and J by 6 bases, and 11 bases separated the two germline ends. Per the germline V gene, CDR1 is SEHNR and CDR2 is FQNEAQ (reference sequence). The CDR3 loop spans 14 amino acids. DNA of the CDR3: TGTGCCAGCAGCTTAGCAGGGCAGGGGCATGGCTACACCTTC. Residues: CASSLAGQGHGYTF.

J is TRBJ2-7 and V is TRBV7-7, with 10 bases matching TRBD1. V gave up 5 bases and J gave up 0 bases; unmatched junction bases: 7. This CDR3 has 16 residues. Germline V gives CDR1 SSHAT, CDR2 FNYEAQ (reference sequence). CDR3 DNA: TGTGCCAGCAGCCCAGGGACAGGGGCGCTCTCCTACGAGCAGTACTTC. Translated: CASSPGTGALSYEQYF. Complete variable domain (other parts from reference TRBV7-7 and TRBJ2-7): GAGVSQSPRYKVTKRGQDVTLRCDPISSHATLYWYQQALGQGPEFLTYFNYEAQPDKSGLPSDRFSAERPEGSISTLTIQRTEQRDSAMYRCASSPGTGALSYEQYFGPGTRLTVT.

This chain uses TRBV29-1 with TRBJ2-5; D not resolved. The CDR3 contains 14 residues. In germline, CDR1 is SQVTM, CDR2 ANQGSEA. Deletions cut 0 bases from V and 1 base from J, with 9 bases between. CDR3 residues: CSVEDVYSQETQYF. Here the CDR3 DNA reads TGCAGCGTTGAAGATGTTTACAGCCAAGAGACCCAGTACTTC.

The count of this clone is one. The chain recombines TRBV4-3 with TRBJ2-3; 10 bases fit TRBD2. After removal of 0 bases from V and 0 bases from J, the junction contained 0 bases not matched to a gene. The CDR3 loop spans 16 amino acids. Germline CDR1 reads LGHNA; CDR2 reads YSLEER. The CDR3 bases are TGCGCCAGCAGCCAAGATAGCGGGGGGAGCACAGATACGCAGTATTTT. Translating it yields CASSQDSGGSTDTQYF.

The J gene is TRBJ2-2, the V gene TRBV27; D may match TRBD1 or TRBD2 (7 bases each). V gave up 3 bases and J gave up 1 base, with 12 bases separating them. The CDR3 has 16 amino acids. Germline V gives CDR1 MNHEY, CDR2 SMNVEV (reference sequence). The CDR3 nucleotides are TGTGCCAGCAGTTTGGGGAGGGGGCTGAACACCGGGGAGCTGTTTTTT. This gives the protein CASSLGRGLNTGELFF.

The chain has TRBV29-1 and TRBJ1-1; D not certain. Trimming left V 5 bases short and J 6 bases short, with 13 bases between. This CDR3 is built from 12 residues. Germline lookup yields CDR1 SQVTM and CDR2 ANQGSEA. CDR3 sequence reads: CSVLEGRPEAFF. The CDR3 region has the DNA TGCAGCGTTTTGGAGGGTAGGCCTGAAGCTTTCTTT.

The gene calls are TRBV11-2 and TRBJ2-2; D uncertain. The CDR3 runs to 16 residues. V was shortened by 0 bases and J by 5 bases, with 13 bases between the two germline ends. CDR1 and CDR2 (germline): SGHAT, FQNNGV. The CDR3 here is CASSLDTLQGTGELFF. In DNA form, the CDR3 reads TGTGCCAGCAGCTTAGACACCCTCCAAGGGACCGGGGAGCTGTTTTTT.

The chain combines TRBV4-1 with TRBJ2-7; D is possibly TRBD1 (5 bases). The CDR3 has 15 amino acids. The V end lost 0 bases, the J end lost 0 bases, and 9 bases lay between the germline ends. Germline V gene sequence: CDR1 MGHRA, CDR2 YSYEKL. CDR3 protein: CASSQEPTGSYEQYF. The DNA of the CDR3 is TGCGCCAGCAGCCAAGAGCCCACAGGCTCCTACGAGCAGTACTTC.